This passage covers 27 T cell receptor beta chains from one sample sequenced in a study of cytomegalovirus exposure and HLA in healthy donors. The PCR was carried out with 60 Vbeta primers and 13 Jbeta primers. TCRdb's copy holds only in-frame clones and misses some; the assay was immunoSEQ multiplex PCR. The profile shows some 200,000 clones, 75% to 90% of them singletons. The sequenced material came from PBMCs. Every receptor here comes from a boy aged 2 to 9 in good health and CMV-seronegative.

The chain recombines TRBV13 with TRBJ2-1, with 10 positions matching TRBD2. The V gene end was trimmed by 2 bases and the J gene end by 1 base; junction bases not matched to a gene: 14. In germline, CDR1 is PRHDT, CDR2 FYEKMQ (reference sequence). The CDR3 covers 20 residues. The CDR3 coding sequence is TGTGCCAGCAGCTTATTCCCGGCTAGCGGGAGTCTTGTATCCTACAATGAGCAGTTCTTC. Its protein is CASSLFPASGSLVSYNEQFF. The full variable domain, rest sourced from reference TRBV13 and TRBJ2-1, is AAGVIQSPRHLIKEKRETATLKCYPIPRHDTVYWYQQGPGQDPQFLISFYEKMQSDKGSIPDRFSAQQFSDYHSELNMSSLELGDSALYFCASSLFPASGSLVSYNEQFFGPGTRLTVL.

The rearrangement uses TRBV6-5 and TRBJ1-4; possible D gene TRBD1, 5 bases. The V gene lost 1 base and the J gene lost 7 bases, with 16 bases spanning the gap. The CDR3 consists of 16 residues. The germline gives CDR1 MNHEY, CDR2 SVGAGI. CDR3 in amino acids: CASSYLAGRRGEKLFF. The CDR3 region has the DNA TGTGCCAGCAGTTACTTGGCGGGCCGGAGGGGTGAAAAACTGTTTTTT.

This clone has only one observation. This chain connects TRBV27 to TRBJ1-5, with D possibly TRBD1 on 5 matching bases. Per germline, CDR1 MNHEY and CDR2 SMNVEV (reference sequence). CDR3 length: 13 residues. V lost 7 bases and J 3 bases, leaving 10 bases between the germline ends. The CDR3 DNA follows: TGTGCCAGCACTACAGGTGTCAATCAGCCCCAGCATTTT. Translating gives CASTTGVNQPQHF.

The rearrangement uses TRBV30 and TRBJ2-1; 16 nucleotides match TRBD2. This CDR3 region has 14 residues. Germline-derived CDR1 and CDR2 are GTSNPN and SVGIG (reference sequence). With V trimmed by 2 bases and J by 10 bases, 2 bases remained unmatched. CDR3 nucleotides: TGTGCCTGGAGTCCGGGACTAGCGGGAGGGGAGCAGTTCTTC. This encodes CAWSPGLAGGEQFF. Full variable domain (remainder filled in from reference TRBV30 and TRBJ2-1): SQTIHQWPATLVQPVGSPLSLECTVEGTSNPNLYWYRQAAGRGLQLLFYSVGIGQISSEVPQNLSASRPQDRQFILSSKKLLLSDSGFYLCAWSPGLAGGEQFFGPGTRLTVL.

The rearrangement links TRBV29-1 to TRBJ2-3; 11 bases are a match to TRBD1. The V and J ends lost 6 bases and 5 bases, in that order; junction bases with no gene match: 4. Germline loops: CDR1 SQVTM, CDR2 ANQGSEA. CDR3 length: 13 residues. CDR3 region: CSVPGQGGDTQYF. The CDR3 bases are TGCAGCGTACCGGGACAGGGGGGAGATACGCAGTATTTT.

The sample holds one count of this clone. The gene calls are TRBV5-8 and TRBJ1-2; no clear D. The germline gives CDR1 SGHTS, CDR2 YDEGEE. This CDR3 region has 14 residues. With 0 bases removed from V and 4 bases from J, the gap between germline ends came to 10 bases. This CDR3 is CASSLAWALYGYTF. DNA for the CDR3: TGTGCCAGCAGCTTGGCCTGGGCCCTCTATGGCTACACCTTC.

J is TRBJ2-3 and V is TRBV7-9; TRBD1 matches at 8 bases. CDR1 SEHNR and CDR2 FQNEAQ come from the germline V gene (reference sequence). J gave up 4 bases and V 6 bases, and 9 bases lay outside the gene matches. The CDR3 is made up of 15 amino acids. CDR3 DNA sequence: TGTGCCAGCAGTCTATCAGGGGGCGGCCCAGATACGCAGTATTTT. Protein sequence: CASSLSGGGPDTQYF.

DNA for the CDR3: TGTGCCATCAGAGCCGGGACTAGCGGCACAGATACGCAGTATTTT. This sequence encodes CAIRAGTSGTDTQYF. The chain links TRBV10-3 to TRBJ2-3; TRBD2 aligns across 10 bases. Germline V gene lookup returns CDR1 ENHRY and CDR2 SYGVKD. V shed 6 bases and J 1 base; nucleotides not matched to a gene: 4. This CDR3 is 15 amino acids long.

The rearrangement joins TRBV29-1 to TRBJ2-5; D is possibly TRBD2 (7 bases). The CDR3 has 12 amino acids. Trimming pared 7 bases from V and 5 bases from J, leaving 14 bases between. CDR1 SQVTM and CDR2 ANQGSEA come from the germline V gene. DNA of the CDR3: TGCAGCGCCGGAGGGGGAGGGGAGACCCAGTACTTC. This gives the protein CSAGGGGETQYF.

The chain couples TRBV5-4 to TRBJ1-6; D is unresolved. Trimming stripped 4 bases from V and 7 bases from J, with 15 bases between. The germline V gene encodes CDR1 SGHNT and CDR2 YYREEE (reference sequence). CDR3 length equals 15 residues. The CDR3 sequence is CASSTEGAGNSPLHF. In DNA, the CDR3 is TGTGCCAGCAGCACGGAGGGAGCCGGGAATTCACCCCTCCACTTT. Combining the CDR3 with reference TRBV5-4 and TRBJ1-6 gives the whole variable domain ETGVTQSPTHLIKTRGQQVTLRCSSQSGHNTVSWYQQALGQGPQFIFQYYREEENGRGNFPPRFSGLQFPNYSSELNVNALELDDSALYLCASSTEGAGNSPLHFGNGTRLTVT.

V and J are TRBV27 and TRBJ2-7; the match to TRBD1 covers 7 bases. The germline V gene has CDR1 MNHEY and CDR2 SMNVEV (reference sequence). The trim removed 5 bases at V and 3 bases at J, leaving 10 bases unmatched. The CDR3 runs to 15 residues. The CDR3 here is CASSPRQGGFYEQYF. Written as DNA, the CDR3 is TGTGCCAGCAGTCCTCGACAGGGTGGGTTCTACGAGCAGTACTTC.

This sequence joins TRBV7-3 and TRBJ2-1; the match to TRBD1 covers 9 bases. The CDR3 length is 15 residues. Germline assignment: CDR1 SGHTA and CDR2 FQGTGA. After removal of 5 bases from V and 7 bases from J, the junction contained 9 bases not matched to a gene. This CDR3 is CASSLPGQGSNEQFF. The CDR3 DNA sequence: TGTGCCAGCAGCCTCCCGGGACAGGGAAGTAATGAGCAGTTCTTC.

The V and J genes are TRBV7-9 and TRBJ1-2, with D perhaps TRBD1 (5 bases). CDR1 and CDR2 (germline): SEHNR, FQNEAQ (reference sequence). The V and J ends lost 5 bases and 5 bases respectively, with 9 bases between them. The CDR3 contains 12 residues. CDR3 region: CASSLTEYGYTF. The CDR3 DNA sequence: TGTGCCAGCAGCCTGACAGAATATGGCTACACCTTC.

The gene calls are TRBV7-8 and TRBJ2-7, with 9 positions matching TRBD2. Germline trimming cut 8 bases from V and 3 bases from J; bases unmatched to any gene: 14. The CDR3 covers 16 residues. Germline assignment: CDR1 SGHVS and CDR2 FQNEAQ. Written as DNA, the CDR3 is TGTGCCAGCGGCGGGTATGGGACTAGCAGAAGCTACGAGCAGTACTTC. It codes for CASGGYGTSRSYEQYF.

The V and J genes are TRBV19 and TRBJ1-5; D call uncertain. CDR3 length equals 14 residues. Trimming shortened V by 11 bases and J by 2 bases, and 16 bases separated the two germline ends. CDR1 and CDR2 (germline): LNHDA, SQIVND (reference sequence). The CDR3 DNA sequence: TGTGCCCGCCTTCTGTGGCCTTGCAATCAGCCCCAGCATTTT. Translation gives CARLLWPCNQPQHF.

The chain uses TRBV6-5 and TRBJ2-7; 7 positions agree with TRBD1. The germline V gene has CDR1 MNHEY and CDR2 SVGAGI. The V segment lost 2 bases and the J segment 9 bases; nucleotides outside the gene matches: 10. The CDR3 consists of 14 residues. CDR3 amino acids: CASSYGGQATLQYF. For the CDR3, the DNA is TGTGCCAGCAGTTACGGAGGACAGGCTACGTTGCAGTACTTC.

This clone was seen only a few times. The J gene is TRBJ2-5, the V gene TRBV13, with 9 bases fitting TRBD2. Germline CDR1 is PRHDT and CDR2 is FYEKMQ (reference sequence). V gave up 5 bases and J gave up 3 bases; unmatched junction bases: 7. This CDR3 comprises 15 residues. CDR3 DNA: TGTGCCAGCAGCGACCGTCTAGCGGGGAAAGAGACCCAGTACTTC. It yields the protein CASSDRLAGKETQYF.

The chain carries TRBV7-9 and TRBJ1-1; weak D call: TRBD1 (6 bases). This CDR3 contains 13 residues. The V gene lost 5 bases and the J gene lost 3 bases, with 10 bases spanning the gap. Germline V CDR1 and CDR2: SEHNR, FQNEAQ (reference sequence). CDR3 in DNA: TGTGCCAGCAGCCCTGGACAGTACACTGAAGCTTTCTTT. Translated: CASSPGQYTEAFF.

This chain links TRBV4-1 with TRBJ2-3, with 10 nucleotides matching TRBD1. V was clipped by 3 bases and J by 5 bases; unmatched bases: 8. Per germline, CDR1 MGHRA and CDR2 YSYEKL. This CDR3 has 16 residues. CDR3 in DNA: TGCGCCAGCAGCCATGCACCGGGACAGGGGAAAGATACGCAGTATTTT. This codes for CASSHAPGQGKDTQYF.

The rearrangement links TRBV25-1 to TRBJ1-4, with TRBD1 identical over 8 bases. The germline V gene encodes CDR1 MGHDK and CDR2 SYGVNS. CDR3 size: 16 residues. Trimming cost V 5 bases and J 8 bases; bases outside gene matches: 13. This CDR3 reads CASSLATGTGGEKLFF. The CDR3 DNA follows: TGTGCCAGCAGTCTCGCTACGGGGACAGGAGGCGAAAAACTGTTTTTT.

The V gene is TRBV19, the J gene TRBJ1-5; D call uncertain. The germline V gene encodes CDR1 LNHDA and CDR2 SQIVND (reference sequence). There are 15 residues in the CDR3. The V end lost 3 bases, the J end lost 2 bases, and 11 bases lay between the germline ends. The CDR3 region is CASSIVREGNQPQHF. For the CDR3, the DNA is TGTGCCAGTAGTATCGTAAGGGAGGGCAATCAGCCCCAGCATTTT.

Here the CDR3 reads CASSIQGPGEAFF. The CDR3 nucleotides are TGTGCCAGTAGTATCCAGGGGCCGGGAGAAGCTTTCTTT. V usage is TRBV19 and J usage is TRBJ1-1; TRBD1 might be the D (6 bases). The V end was cut by 3 bases, the J end by 8 bases, with 13 bases between. CDR1 and CDR2 from the germline V gene are LNHDA and SQIVND (reference sequence). CDR3 length: 13 amino acids.

The J gene is TRBJ2-7, the V gene TRBV11-3, with 8 bases that match TRBD2. The CDR3 extends over 14 amino acids. With V trimmed by 0 bases and J by 6 bases, 4 bases remained unmatched. Per germline, CDR1 SGHNT and CDR2 YENEEA. The CDR3 sequence is CASSLDGTSGEQYF. CDR3 nucleotides: TGTGCCAGCAGCTTAGATGGAACTAGCGGCGAGCAGTACTTC.

Concerning this clone itself: The junction departs from germline at one end; a sequencing error may be responsible. The rearrangement links TRBV5-1 to TRBJ1-6; 7 nucleotides align to TRBD1. CDR1 and CDR2 (germline): SGHRS, YFSETQ. The CDR3 covers 16 residues. CDR3 sequence reads: CANSPLLGQFDSPLHF. DNA of the CDR3: TGCGCCAACAGCCCCCTCCTGGGACAGTTTGATTCACCCCTCCACTTT.

V and J are TRBV5-8 and TRBJ2-3; tentative D call: TRBD2 (6 bases). Looked up from germline, CDR1 is SGHTS and CDR2 is YDEGEE. V lost 4 bases and J lost 0, with 12 bases in between. This CDR3 is 15 amino acids long. CDR3 protein: CASSLPGLSTDTQYF. In DNA, the CDR3 is TGTGCCAGCAGCCTACCGGGACTCAGCACAGATACGCAGTATTTT.

The chain links TRBV6-5 to TRBJ1-2; a possible D gene is TRBD1 (6 bases). Per the germline V gene, CDR1 is MNHEY and CDR2 is SVGAGI. The CDR3 is 14 residues long. Trimming stripped 6 bases from V and 4 bases from J, with 15 bases between. The CDR3: CASSQRTDLYGYTF. CDR3 coding DNA: TGTGCCAGCAGCCAAAGGACAGACCTCTATGGCTACACCTTC.

V is TRBV30 and J is TRBJ2-3; 8 bases are shared with TRBD2. J gave up 5 bases and V 6 bases, and 10 bases lay outside the gene matches. The CDR3 has 14 residues. CDR1 and CDR2 from the germline V gene are GTSNPN and SVGIG (reference sequence). CDR3 region: CACTSGQRRDTQYF. In nucleotides, the CDR3 is TGTGCCTGTACTAGCGGACAACGCCGAGATACGCAGTATTTT.